The T cell receptor beta chain under discussion was sequenced for a study of T-cell reconstitution after alpha-beta-depleted transplantation in children. Germline V gene lookup returns CDR1 DFQATT and CDR2 SNEGSKA (reference sequence). The ends were cut back, 5 bases at V and 0 bases at J, with 20 bases in the middle. CDR3 length equals 16 residues. A TCRbeta library incorporating unique molecular identifiers was prepared. TCRdb re-called the PCR reads with MiXCR, one entry per CDR3 protein. Here the sample spans 130,000 to 150,000 distinct CDR3 sequences, about 9% being singletons. The starting material was PBMCs, mostly from graft donor cells, obtained 180 days after TCRalphabeta/CD19-depleted stem cell transplant. The gene calls are TRBV20-1 and TRBJ2-7; weak D call: TRBD1 (6 bases). This sequence was found in a female patient aged 2-15 years who had a stem cell transplant for congenital amegakaryocytic thrombocytopenia, so the T cells may come from the graft donor. The CDR3 loop is CSAWGHATGSSYEQYF. The CDR3 bases are TGCAGTGCTTGGGGACACGCGACGGGCAGCTCCTACGAGCAGTACTTC.